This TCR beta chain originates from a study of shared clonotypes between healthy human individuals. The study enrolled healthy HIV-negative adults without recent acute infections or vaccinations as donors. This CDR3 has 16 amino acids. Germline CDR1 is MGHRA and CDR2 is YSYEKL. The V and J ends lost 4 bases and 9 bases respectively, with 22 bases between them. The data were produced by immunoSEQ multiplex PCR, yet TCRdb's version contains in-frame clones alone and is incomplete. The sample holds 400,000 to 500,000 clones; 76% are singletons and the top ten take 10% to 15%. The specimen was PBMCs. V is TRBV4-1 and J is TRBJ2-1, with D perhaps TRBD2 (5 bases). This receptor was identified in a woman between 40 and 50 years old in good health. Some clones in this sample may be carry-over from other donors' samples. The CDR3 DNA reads TGCGCCAGCAGCCCCCAGGCCTTACTAGGTGTGGCTGAGCAGTTCTTC. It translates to CASSPQALLGVAEQFF.